A single sample is the source of the 30 T cell receptor beta chains below, sequenced in a study of T-cell memory formation after mild COVID-19. Using its own MiXCR run on the 5' RACE reads, TCRdb lists one record per CDR3 protein. The sample gives about 210,000 distinct CDR3 sequences, 27% of which show up once; more than 9.5% is in the top ten. What was sequenced was PBMCs or a T cell subset sorted from them (not recorded which). These receptors all come from an adult woman who had mild COVID-19 (a few samples of this study predate the infection). Cell type and time point are not known.

The V gene is TRBV27, the J gene TRBJ1-6; D remains ambiguous. Looked up from germline, CDR1 is MNHEY and CDR2 is SMNVEV (reference sequence). Trimming pared 0 bases from V and 8 bases from J, leaving 14 bases between. The CDR3 covers 16 residues. CDR3 coding DNA: TGTGCCAGCAGTTTATCGAGGAGTTCCGTCTATTCACCCCTCCACTTT. It is translated as CASSLSRSSVYSPLHF.

This clonotype was counted between two and nine times. The chain couples TRBV7-9 to TRBJ2-7; TRBD2 is a possible D gene (6 bases). The V gene's germline CDR1 is SEHNR and CDR2 FQNEAQ (reference sequence). The CDR3 runs to 15 residues. V was clipped by 1 base and J by 7 bases, with 17 bases between them. CDR3 nucleotide sequence: TGTGCCAGCAGCTTAGAGAGCGGGCCGCTCTCGGAGCAGTACTTC. Amino acids: CASSLESGPLSEQYF. The full variable domain, completed using reference TRBV7-9 and TRBJ2-7, is DTGVSQNPRHKITKRGQNVTFRCDPISEHNRLYWYRQTLGQGPEFLTYFQNEAQLEKSRLLSDRFSAERPKGSFSTLEIQRTEQGDSAMYLCASSLESGPLSEQYFGPGTRLTVT.

This clonotype was counted many times. The chain is built from TRBV20-1 and TRBJ2-7; D tentatively reads TRBD1 or TRBD2 (6 bases each). V was clipped by 6 bases and J by 4 bases, with 10 bases between them. Germline CDR1 reads DFQATT; CDR2 reads SNEGSKA (reference sequence). CDR3 length equals 11 residues. Here the CDR3 DNA reads TGCAGTGCCTTAGGGGGGTACGAGCAGTACTTC. This encodes CSALGGYEQYF.

This rearrangement joins TRBV15 to TRBJ2-1; 13 bases are a match to TRBD2. In germline, CDR1 is LNHNV, CDR2 YYDKDF (reference sequence). CDR3 size: 16 residues. Trimming cost V 5 bases and J 8 bases; bases outside gene matches: 9. The CDR3: CATSGLGTSGTDEQFF. The CDR3, as DNA: TGTGCCACCAGCGGCCTTGGGACTAGCGGGACCGATGAGCAGTTCTTC.

This chain links TRBV12-3 or TRBV12-4 with TRBJ2-7; D is ambiguous. The CDR3 is made up of 13 amino acids. Trimming cost V 4 bases and J 7 bases, with 14 bases left between them. The CDR3 DNA sequence: TGTGCCAGCAGTTCCGGGCCCCGCAGGGAGCAGTACTTC. Translation: CASSSGPRREQYF.

This clonotype was seen more than once but under ten times. V is TRBV18 and J is TRBJ2-1; 8 positions agree with TRBD2. The germline V gene has CDR1 KGHSH and CDR2 LQKENI. J was trimmed by 0 bases and V by 2 bases; bases with no gene match: 6. The CDR3 has 17 amino acids. CDR3 nucleotides: TGTGCCAGCTCACCAGCGGGGGGCCCAAGCTCCTACAATGAGCAGTTCTTC. This translates into CASSPAGGPSSYNEQFF.

V is TRBV29-1 and J is TRBJ1-2; no definite D call. CDR3 size: 11 residues. V lost 4 bases and J lost 8, with 11 bases in between. From germline, CDR1 is SQVTM and CDR2 ANQGSEA. CDR3 protein: CSVGPSGGYTF. The CDR3 nucleotides read TGCAGCGTTGGACCCTCGGGGGGCTACACCTTC.

This clonotype turned up a few times. J is TRBJ2-5 and V is TRBV3-1; TRBD2 aligns across 7 bases. J gave up 4 bases and V 4 bases, and 6 bases lay outside the gene matches. This CDR3 is built from 14 residues. The germline V gene encodes CDR1 LGHDT and CDR2 YNNKEL (reference sequence). The CDR3 DNA reads TGTGCCAGCAGCCGAGTGGGAGGGGCAGAGACCCAGTACTTC. This sequence encodes CASSRVGGAETQYF.

The CDR3 protein is CASSPGTSGSRADTQYF. CDR3 nucleotides: TGTGCCAGCAGTCCCGGGACTAGCGGGAGTAGGGCAGATACGCAGTATTTT. The J gene is TRBJ2-3, the V gene TRBV12-3 or TRBV12-4; 14 positions agree with TRBD2. J lost 4 bases, V lost 5 bases, and 8 bases had no gene match. The CDR3 extends over 17 amino acids.

The chain carries TRBV20-1 and TRBJ2-3; 8 bases fit TRBD2. From germline, CDR1 is DFQATT and CDR2 SNEGSKA (reference sequence). With 5 bases clipped from V and 2 bases from J, the junction kept 9 bases outside the gene matches. CDR3 length: 15 residues. The CDR3 sequence: CSAGAGDWVTDTQYF. In DNA, the CDR3 is TGCAGTGCTGGAGCGGGAGATTGGGTCACAGATACGCAGTATTTT.

The genes are TRBV5-4 and TRBJ2-5; 9 bases match TRBD1. This CDR3 comprises 15 residues. V was clipped by 3 bases and J by 3 bases; unmatched bases: 6. The germline V gene encodes CDR1 SGHNT and CDR2 YYREEE (reference sequence). The CDR3 protein is CASSSTGGVEETQYF. CDR3 DNA sequence: TGTGCCAGCAGCTCGACAGGGGGGGTTGAAGAGACCCAGTACTTC.

Only a few counts were recorded for this clonotype. The CDR3 nucleotides are TGCGCCAGCAGCTTGGTCCCGGGCTATACCTCCTACAATGAGCAGTTCTTC. This sequence encodes CASSLVPGYTSYNEQFF. The V call is TRBV5-1, the J call TRBJ2-1; D is undetermined. Germline V gives CDR1 SGHRS, CDR2 YFSETQ. This CDR3 is built from 17 residues. V was shortened by 0 bases and J by 0 bases, with 13 bases between the two germline ends.

This chain uses TRBV4-3 with TRBJ2-7; perhaps TRBD1 as D (6 bases). V lost 4 bases and J 3 bases, leaving 13 bases between the germline ends. Germline V gives CDR1 LGHNA, CDR2 YSLEER. CDR3 size: 14 residues. The CDR3 DNA reads as TGCGCCAGCAGCCCCGACAGGTCCGGCTACGAGCAGTACTTC. This codes for CASSPDRSGYEQYF.

This clonotype has a handful of counts. This chain links TRBV4-1 with TRBJ2-7; tentatively, D is TRBD2 (6 bases). CDR3 length: 14 residues. The germline CDR1 and CDR2 sequences are MGHRA and YSYEKL. With 3 bases removed from V and 1 base from J, the gap between germline ends came to 10 bases. CDR3 sequence reads: CASSQGGSSYEQYF. The CDR3 DNA sequence: TGCGCCAGCAGCCAGGGGGGATCTTCCTACGAGCAGTACTTC.

As concerns this clonotype: An end of the junction does not agree with germline; a read error may underlie this. The V gene is TRBV7-7, the J gene TRBJ2-5, with 14 bases lining up with TRBD2. Germline CDR1 and CDR2: SSHAT and FNYEAQ (reference sequence). The CDR3 loop spans 18 amino acids. The DNA for the CDR3 is TGTGCTAGCAGTCAGAGACTAGCGGGAGGGCCTAAGGAAGAGACCCAGTACTTC. This gives the protein CASSQRLAGGPKEETQYF. The complete variable domain, with remaining parts taken from reference TRBV7-7 and TRBJ2-5, reads GAGVSQSPRYKVTKRGQDVTLRCDPISSHATLYWYQQALGQGPEFLTYFNYEAQPDKSGLPSDRFSAERPEGSISTLTIQRTEQRDSAMYRCASSQRLAGGPKEETQYFGPGTRLLVL.

The chain uses TRBV15 and TRBJ2-2; tentative D call: TRBD2 (7 bases). Germline V gene lookup returns CDR1 LNHNV and CDR2 YYDKDF (reference sequence). Trimming removed 0 bases at V and 4 bases at J, with 21 bases between. The CDR3 totals 19 residues. CDR3 in DNA: TGTGCCACCAGCAGAGATTGGTTAGATTCGGGGGGCATCACCGGGGAGCTGTTTTTT. Translating it yields CATSRDWLDSGGITGELFF.

Only a few counts were recorded for this clonotype. The chain combines TRBV7-8 with TRBJ1-1; 10 nucleotides agree with TRBD1. Germline values: CDR1 SGHVS, CDR2 FQNEAQ. V lost 5 bases, J lost 6 bases, and 6 bases stayed unmatched. CDR3 length equals 14 residues. This chain's CDR3 is CASSQGQGRAEAFF. CDR3 DNA sequence: TGTGCCAGCAGCCAGGGACAGGGGAGGGCTGAAGCTTTCTTT.

This clonotype has only a few counts. The chain carries TRBV6-2 or TRBV6-3 and TRBJ2-7; no clear D gene. With 2 bases removed from V and 5 bases from J, the gap between germline ends came to 4 bases. The CDR3 is 11 residues long. From germline, CDR1 is MNHEY and CDR2 SVGEGT. CDR3 amino acids: CASSYTNEQYF. In DNA form, the CDR3 reads TGTGCCAGCAGTTACACCAACGAGCAGTACTTC.

The chain carries TRBV6-5 and TRBJ2-7, with D perhaps TRBD1 (6 bases). This CDR3 has 15 amino acids. The V gene lost 2 bases and the J gene lost 0 bases, with 11 bases spanning the gap. From germline, CDR1 is MNHEY and CDR2 SVGAGI. CDR3: CASSYGQGHSYEQYF. CDR3 coding DNA: TGTGCCAGCAGTTACGGGCAGGGACACTCCTACGAGCAGTACTTC.

The V gene is TRBV10-3, the J gene TRBJ1-2; TRBD1 is a possible D gene (6 bases). Between the trimmed V and J ends, which lost 3 bases and 6 bases, there was a span of 14 bases. CDR1 ENHRY and CDR2 SYGVKD come from the germline V gene. This CDR3 has 14 amino acids. The CDR3 region has the DNA TGTGCCATCAGTGAAAGACAGGTACTGGATGGCTACACCTTC. This encodes CAISERQVLDGYTF.

This clonotype has just a few counts. The chain uses TRBV7-8 and TRBJ2-2; TRBD1 matches at 9 bases. Germline V gene sequence: CDR1 SGHVS, CDR2 FQNEAQ. The CDR3 totals 15 residues. The trim removed 8 bases at V and 3 bases at J, leaving 7 bases unmatched. The CDR3 protein is CASEGQGMDTGELFF. The CDR3 coding sequence is TGTGCCAGCGAAGGACAGGGGATGGACACCGGGGAGCTGTTTTTT.

The chain recombines TRBV29-1 with TRBJ2-1, with D perhaps TRBD2 (5 bases). This CDR3 is built from 14 residues. Looked up from germline, CDR1 is SQVTM and CDR2 is ANQGSEA. Trimming cost V 7 bases and J 4 bases, with 17 bases left between them. The CDR3 loop reads CSAPRGSGYNEQFF. The DNA of the CDR3 is TGCAGCGCTCCACGCGGGTCGGGGTACAATGAGCAGTTCTTC.

This clonotype has just a few counts. The chain uses TRBV20-1 and TRBJ2-3, with D possibly being TRBD1 or TRBD2 (5 bases each). CDR3 length: 14 residues. Germline assignment: CDR1 DFQATT and CDR2 SNEGSKA (reference sequence). V was clipped by 0 bases and J by 0 bases, with 7 bases between them. CDR3 nucleotides: TGCAGTGCTAGAGATGGGGGTAGCACAGATACGCAGTATTTT. Translation: CSARDGGSTDTQYF.

V is TRBV7-3 and J is TRBJ2-2; D is ambiguous. CDR3 length: 19 residues. CDR1 is SGHTA and CDR2 is FQGTGA in the germline V gene. V was pared by 0 bases and J by 0 bases, with 17 bases between. For the CDR3, the DNA is TGTGCCAGCAGCTTAACGTTGTCCCCTCCCGACGCGAACACCGGGGAGCTGTTTTTT. Translating it yields CASSLTLSPPDANTGELFF.

This sequence joins TRBV12-3 or TRBV12-4 and TRBJ1-5; D unresolved. V dropped 3 bases and J dropped 6 bases, with 3 bases sitting between them. This CDR3 contains 11 residues. The CDR3 nucleotides are TGTGCCAGCAGTTTTGGTCAGCCCCAGCATTTT. Encoded protein: CASSFGQPQHF.

This rearrangement joins TRBV7-9 to TRBJ1-1; D possibly corresponds to TRBD1 (5 bases). V was trimmed by 5 bases and J by 0 bases, leaving 13 bases between them. CDR1 and CDR2 from the germline V gene are SEHNR and FQNEAQ (reference sequence). This CDR3 is built from 15 residues. CDR3 bases: TGTGCCAGCAGCCCACCGGGACTCATGAACACTGAAGCTTTCTTT. It yields the protein CASSPPGLMNTEAFF. Based on the CDR3 plus reference TRBV7-9 and TRBJ1-1, the full variable domain is DTGVSQNPRHKITKRGQNVTFRCDPISEHNRLYWYRQTLGQGPEFLTYFQNEAQLEKSRLLSDRFSAERPKGSFSTLEIQRTEQGDSAMYLCASSPPGLMNTEAFFGQGTRLTVV.

The V and J genes are TRBV5-1 and TRBJ2-7; TRBD2 matches at 10 bases. Germline V gives CDR1 SGHRS, CDR2 YFSETQ. Trimming took 4 bases from V and 3 from J; bases not matched to a gene: 4. CDR3 length: 14 residues. CDR3: CASSASSGGYEQYF. CDR3 sequence (DNA): TGCGCCAGCAGCGCCTCTAGCGGGGGCTACGAGCAGTACTTC.

The chain combines TRBV11-2 with TRBJ2-1; possible D gene TRBD2, 5 bases. This CDR3 is 16 amino acids long. Looked up from germline, CDR1 is SGHAT and CDR2 is FQNNGV. Trimming pared 3 bases from V and 4 bases from J, leaving 16 bases between. The CDR3 sequence is CASSLGLGSAYNEQFF. In DNA, the CDR3 is TGTGCCAGCAGCTTGGGTCTGGGTAGCGCGTACAATGAGCAGTTCTTC.

This chain uses TRBV28 with TRBJ1-5; no clear D gene. The CDR3 totals 15 residues. The ends were cut back, 1 base at V and 7 bases at J, with 14 bases in the middle. CDR1 is MDHEN and CDR2 is SYDVKM in the germline V gene. This CDR3 is CASSLFEGVGQPQHF. Written as DNA, the CDR3 is TGTGCCAGCAGTTTATTTGAGGGCGTGGGGCAGCCCCAGCATTTT.

The CDR3: CSVLTGNYGYTF. The CDR3, as DNA: TGCAGTGTCCTGACAGGGAACTATGGCTACACCTTC. V is TRBV20-1 and J is TRBJ1-2; TRBD1 agrees at 7 bases. Per germline, CDR1 DFQATT and CDR2 SNEGSKA (reference sequence). This CDR3 region has 12 residues. The J segment lost 2 bases and the V segment lost 7 bases, leaving 4 bases of the junction unmatched.